Detailed here is one T cell receptor beta chain. Its target is unknown. The source material, RNA transcripts, was used to amplify TCR beta CDR3 regions. HTBI primers were used for first-round RT-PCR of the TCR CDR3. Each CDR3 protein gets one entry after TCRdb re-called the multiplex PCR reads with MiXCR. Counted here are 450,000 to 700,000 distinct CDR3 sequences, about half occurring once; the ten biggest clones make up about 8.3%. This sample is part of a study of T cells in Graves' hyperthyroidism and ophthalmopathy. The CDR3 has 13 amino acids. V was trimmed by 8 bases and J by 1 base, leaving 14 bases between them. Germline assignment: CDR1 SQVTM and CDR2 ANQGSEA. Study results and limitations: Stable hyperthyroidism was told apart from ophthalmopathy by a model built on 13 V-J features.

Patients between 18 and 65 years old had hyperthyroidism, newly diagnosed and lasting under 2 months. It was uncontrolled infection, other autoimmune disease, pregnancy or lactation that excluded patients. The chain uses TRBV29-1 and TRBJ2-5, with D possibly matching TRBD2 (5 bases). The sequence came from a woman under 30 with Graves' hyperthyroidism. Specimen: peripheral blood or thyroid tissue (not recorded which). The CDR3 coding sequence is TGCAGCTTTGGTTCGCGGGCCCAAGAGACCCAGTACTTC. Translation gives CSFGSRAQETQYF.